The clone carrying this T cell receptor (beta chain) was picked up a small number of times. TCRdb reanalysed the 5' RACE reads using MiXCR and keeps one entry per CDR3 protein. The sample yields 150,000 to 200,000 distinct CDR3 sequences, 11% seen once. This record belongs to a study of CD8 T cells in ankylosing spondylitis. Germline-derived CDR1 and CDR2 are SGHRS and YFSETQ. The V gene lost 2 bases and the J gene lost 7 bases, with 13 bases spanning the gap. The CDR3 loop spans 14 amino acids. Material for sequencing was blood, either unsorted or a sorted T cell fraction (not recorded which). The receptor's source is a male donor with ankylosing spondylitis or in good health (not recorded which). The gene calls are TRBV5-1 and TRBJ2-1; D gene unclear. The CDR3 region has the DNA TGCGCCAGCAGCTTAGATACCGGATCAAATGAGCAGTTCTTC. It specifies CASSLDTGSNEQFF.